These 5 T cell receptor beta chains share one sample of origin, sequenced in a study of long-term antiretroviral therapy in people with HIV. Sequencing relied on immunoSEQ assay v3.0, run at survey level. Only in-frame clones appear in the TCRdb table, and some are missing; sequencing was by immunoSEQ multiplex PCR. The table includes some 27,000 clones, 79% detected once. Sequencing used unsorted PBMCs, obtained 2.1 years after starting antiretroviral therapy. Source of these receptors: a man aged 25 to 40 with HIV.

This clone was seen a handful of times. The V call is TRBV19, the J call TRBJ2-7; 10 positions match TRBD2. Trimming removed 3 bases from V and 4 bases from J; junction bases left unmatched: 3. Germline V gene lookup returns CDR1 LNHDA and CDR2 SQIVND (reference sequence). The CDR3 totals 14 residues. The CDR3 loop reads CASSMASGRYEQYF. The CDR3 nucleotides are TGTGCCAGTAGTATGGCTAGCGGGAGATACGAGCAGTACTTC.

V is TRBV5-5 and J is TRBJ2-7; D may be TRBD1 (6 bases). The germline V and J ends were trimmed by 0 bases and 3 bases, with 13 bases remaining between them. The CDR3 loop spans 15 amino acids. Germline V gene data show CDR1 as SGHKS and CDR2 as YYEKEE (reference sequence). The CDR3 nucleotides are TGTGCCAGCAGCTTGGAGGCAGGGGACATCTACGAGCAGTACTTC. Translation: CASSLEAGDIYEQYF.

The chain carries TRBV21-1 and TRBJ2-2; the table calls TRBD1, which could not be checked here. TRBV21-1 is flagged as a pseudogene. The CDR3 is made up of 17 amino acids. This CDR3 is CASSNNPRDKNTGELFF. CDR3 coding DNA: TGTGCCAGCAGCAACAATCCCCGGGACAAGAACACCGGGGAGCTGTTTTTT.

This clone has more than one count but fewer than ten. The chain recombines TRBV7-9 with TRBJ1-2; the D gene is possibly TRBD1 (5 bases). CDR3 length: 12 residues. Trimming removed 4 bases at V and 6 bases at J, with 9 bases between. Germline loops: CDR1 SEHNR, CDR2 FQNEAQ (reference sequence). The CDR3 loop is CASSSGGNGYTF. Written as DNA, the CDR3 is TGTGCCAGCAGCTCGGGGGGTAATGGCTACACCTTC.

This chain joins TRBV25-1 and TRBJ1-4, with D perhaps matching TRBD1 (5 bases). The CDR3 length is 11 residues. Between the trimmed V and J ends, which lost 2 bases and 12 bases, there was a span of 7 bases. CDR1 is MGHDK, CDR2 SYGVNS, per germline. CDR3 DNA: TGTGCCAGCAGTGAACAGGGAGAACTGTTTTTT. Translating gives CASSEQGELFF.